Reported below is one TCR beta chain. Methods used by the authors: The authors estimated nucleated cell counts from reference gene primer amplification. TCRdb's table, derived via immunoSEQ multiplex PCR, lists solely in-frame clones and lacks some. V, J and clone size derive from that table, while D and trimming were established from the DNA sequence. Of more than 95,000 clones detected, 80% to 85% appear once; the ten largest clones hold under 40%. Germline loops: CDR1 LNHDA, CDR2 SQIVND (reference sequence). CDR3 length: 15 residues. Between the trimmed V and J ends, which lost 1 base and 0 bases, there was a span of 7 bases. This sample stems from a study of blood T cell repertoires in COVID-19. As for the study in general: T cells, B-cell-depleted T cells, or PBMCs supplied cDNA or gDNA.

The TCR originated in a man older than 75 with acute or convalescent COVID-19. The chain carries TRBV19 and TRBJ1-5; D remains unclear. Input material: peripheral blood. In DNA, the CDR3 is TGTGCCAGTAGTATAGTAGCTTATAGCAATCAGCCCCAGCATTTT. Residues: CASSIVAYSNQPQHF.